This T cell receptor (beta chain) was captured in a study of shared clonotypes between healthy human individuals (dated by TCRdb to 2020 to 2022). Study-level background: The cohort included three men and a couple of women between 18 and 49 years of age. For each donor, CD4 naive and CD4 memory were each given three plates, CD8 naive was given two plates, and CD8 memory was given one plate. To estimate repertoire size and how much clonotype sharing occurs between individuals, the study deeply sequenced the blood TCR repertoires of several healthy adults. Libraries were prepared and TCR repertoires were sequenced by different laboratories using diverse techniques, in order to increase sequencing depth and limit assay-specific biases. Per donor, leukapheresis produced somewhere between about 0.85 and 8.9 billion PBMCs.

TCR CDR3 regions were amplified from genomic DNA by multiplex PCR using the deep immunoSEQ assay. Extracted genomic DNA from each cell subset was distributed evenly across all wells of several immunoSEQ 96-well plates, and each plate was treated as a replicate. For sorted subsets, around 200 ng genomic DNA, equal to approximately 30,000 T cell genomes, was loaded into each replicate PCR. Purified libraries were quantified with a Qubit 3.0 fluorometer, sized on a Bioanalyzer 2100, and re-quantified with the KAPA Library Quantification kit. Each immunoSEQ 96-well plate was sequenced on its own single-read 150-cycle Illumina NextSeq 550 flow cell. As for how the authors treated the data: The immunoSEQ output contained only junctional sequences without quality scores, so filtering could not match that applied to full-length reads. Sequences were annotated with PyIR, a Python wrapper for IgBLAST v1.9, and V/J genes and CDR3 were assigned using IMGT germline references. Any read was removed if the V/J assignment was weak (E-value above 1e-6), the CDR3 was missing, or the read contained stop codons, out-of-frame junctions, or ambiguous translated residues. V3J clonotypes were defined by identical inferred V gene, J gene, and CDR3 amino acid sequence. The percentage overlap between two repertoires was calculated by dividing the number of shared unique clonotypes by the size of the smaller repertoire. Richness of each repertoire was evaluated using RTK rarefaction, the Chao1 estimator, and Recon v2.1 estimates of unobserved clonotypes. OLGA was used to compute generation probabilities for all TCRbeta clonotypes that the gDNA method yielded from a handful of donors. The table comes from immuneACCESS by way of TCRdb, which keeps in-frame sequences with V and J called. Part of the clones is missing from these tables; in studies checked, under half for an unresolved V gene and the rest for unknown reasons. D and trimming come from the DNA, and the V and J calls and clone size come from that table. The sample yields about 1.1 million clones; about four fifths were counted once. The top ten clones comprise more than 0.55% of the sample.

The research as a whole found: Sampling was restricted to blood, and TCR repertoires in tissues likely differ from the TCR repertoires found in blood. Sharing across four donors was observed for around 5% of naive CD4, 3% to 3.5% of naive CD8, roughly 2.3% of memory CD4, and roughly 0.4% of memory CD8 clonotypes. Estimated clonotype richness was generally larger for naive than for memory subsets. Pairwise subsampling led to the expectation that sequencing depth would affect the degree of clonotype sharing among donors. Even with the large sequencing depth, rarefaction of the sorted-subset datasets indicated that sequencing was incomplete. Compared with non-shared clonotypes, clonotypes shared by all four sorted-subset donors had higher generation probabilities. The genetic and exposure-history diversity represented was limited by the small number of donors.

Donors were healthy HIV-negative adults with no recently reported acute infections or vaccinations. Every donor was a Caucasian adult residing in Nashville, Tennessee, USA. CD4+ T cells were enriched through magnetic negative selection, after which naive cells were positively selected on CD45RA and the remaining negative fraction served as the memory subset. Blood was obtained by leukapheresis, after which PBMCs were separated by Ficoll-Histopaque density gradient centrifugation and cryopreserved in liquid nitrogen vapor phase. Analytical flow cytometry was used to check the purity and quantity of every magnetically sorted T cell population. Genomic DNA was isolated from every sorted fraction and measured by UV absorbance on a Nanodrop 2000c. Looking up the germline V gene yields CDR1 SGDLS and CDR2 YYNGEE. Counted from cysteine to phenylalanine, this CDR3 has 12 amino acids. The only DNA kept is the CDR3, 36 bases in frame from the first base. The junction carries 9 bases between V and J, which are trimmed by 3 bases and 7 bases respectively.

Concerning this clone itself: There is no known antigen for this receptor. No quality values exist for individual bases; no much larger clone is one base distant.

Source material: memory CD4+ T cells from PBMCs. The label giving this sample's cell subset or site can be read as: CD45RA-negative fraction. The TCR was taken from a man between 18 and 29 years old in good health. Some clones in this sample may be carry-over from other donors' samples. The chain employs TRBV9 and TRBJ2-3, with TRBD2 tentatively as D gene (5 bases match). Here the CDR3 is given as CASSGSGYTQYF. The bases read TGTGCCAGCAGCGGAAGCGGTTATACGCAGTATTTT.